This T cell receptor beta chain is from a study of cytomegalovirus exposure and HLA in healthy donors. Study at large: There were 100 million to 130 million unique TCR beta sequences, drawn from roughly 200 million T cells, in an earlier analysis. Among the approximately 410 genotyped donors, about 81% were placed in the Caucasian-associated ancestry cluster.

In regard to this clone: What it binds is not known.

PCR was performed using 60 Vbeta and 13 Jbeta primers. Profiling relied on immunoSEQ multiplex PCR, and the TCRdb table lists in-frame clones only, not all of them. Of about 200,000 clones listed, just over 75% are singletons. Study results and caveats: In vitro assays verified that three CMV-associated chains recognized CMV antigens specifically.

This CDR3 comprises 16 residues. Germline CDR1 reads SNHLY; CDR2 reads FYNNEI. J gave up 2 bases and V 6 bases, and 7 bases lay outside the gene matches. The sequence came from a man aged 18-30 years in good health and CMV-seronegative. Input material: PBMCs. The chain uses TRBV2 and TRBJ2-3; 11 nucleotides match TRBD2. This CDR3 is CASRKTSGIYTDTQYF. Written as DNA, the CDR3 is TGTGCCAGCAGGAAGACTAGCGGGATCTACACAGATACGCAGTATTTT.